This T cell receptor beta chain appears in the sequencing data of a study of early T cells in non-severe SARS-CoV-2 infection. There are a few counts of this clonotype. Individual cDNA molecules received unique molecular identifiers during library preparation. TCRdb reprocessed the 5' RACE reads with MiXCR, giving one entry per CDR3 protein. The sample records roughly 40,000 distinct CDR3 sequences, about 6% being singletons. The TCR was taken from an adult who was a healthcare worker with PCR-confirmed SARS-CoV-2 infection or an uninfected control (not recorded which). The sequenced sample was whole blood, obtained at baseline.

CDR3 DNA: TGCGCCAGCAGCGACCGGCGAAATGAAGCTTTCTTT. Its protein is CASSDRRNEAFF. The chain has TRBV5-1 and TRBJ1-1; D ambiguous. Germline CDR1 SGHRS, CDR2 YFSETQ. The CDR3 length is 12 residues. The V gene lost 4 bases and the J gene lost 7 bases, with 11 bases spanning the gap.